One sample yielded the 18 T cell receptor beta chains listed below, sequenced in a study of blood T cell repertoires in COVID-19. Profiling relied on immunoSEQ multiplex PCR, and the TCRdb table lists in-frame clones only, not all of them. The table has over 150,000 clones, approximately 88% seen once. The sequenced sample consisted of peripheral blood. Every receptor here comes from a woman in her sixties with acute or convalescent COVID-19.

The rearrangement links TRBV12-5 to TRBJ1-1, with 9 bases fitting TRBD1. Germline V gives CDR1 LGHNT, CDR2 FRNRAP. CDR3 size: 13 residues. The V gene end was trimmed by 5 bases and the J gene end by 4 bases; junction bases not matched to a gene: 2. CDR3 protein: CASGKQGATEAFF. The CDR3 nucleotides read TGTGCTAGTGGTAAACAGGGGGCCACTGAAGCTTTCTTT.

V is TRBV5-4 and J is TRBJ2-3; TRBD2 is a possible D gene (5 bases). The CDR3 length is 16 residues. The V end was cut by 3 bases, the J end by 3 bases, with 17 bases between. The V gene's germline CDR1 is SGHNT and CDR2 YYREEE (reference sequence). CDR3 region: CASSSGLKGRTDTQYF. CDR3 sequence (DNA): TGTGCCAGCAGCTCGGGGTTGAAGGGAAGGACAGATACGCAGTATTTT.

The chain couples TRBV6-5 to TRBJ1-2, with TRBD1 matching over 9 bases. Per the germline V gene, CDR1 is MNHEY and CDR2 is SVGAGI. The trim removed 0 bases at V and 7 bases at J, leaving 6 bases unmatched. This CDR3 is 15 amino acids long. The CDR3 loop reads CASSYSGQGRGGYTF. Here the CDR3 DNA reads TGTGCCAGCAGTTACTCTGGACAGGGGAGGGGTGGCTACACCTTC.

The V call is TRBV20-1, the J call TRBJ1-6; no clear D. Trimming removed 3 bases at V and 4 bases at J, with 10 bases between. Germline V lookup: CDR1 DFQATT, CDR2 SNEGSKA (reference sequence). The CDR3 has 14 amino acids. The CDR3 region is CSASLAGYNSPLHF. The CDR3 bases are TGCAGTGCTAGTCTGGCAGGATATAATTCACCCCTCCACTTT.

This clone came up a few times. CDR3 in DNA: TGTGCCAGCAGCGCCTTCCGGGACAGGGTCACTGAAGCTTTCTTT. Protein product: CASSAFRDRVTEAFF. The V call is TRBV9, the J call TRBJ1-1; 9 nucleotides align to TRBD1. The V segment lost 3 bases and the J segment 4 bases; nucleotides outside the gene matches: 7. The CDR3 consists of 15 residues. CDR1 is SGDLS and CDR2 is YYNGEE in the germline V gene.

This rearrangement joins TRBV4-3 to TRBJ2-2; TRBD1 matches at 8 bases. The CDR3 loop spans 17 amino acids. Germline V gene lookup returns CDR1 LGHNA and CDR2 YSLEER. V lost 4 bases, J lost 2 bases, and 9 bases stayed unmatched. CDR3 protein: CASSLQATGANTGELFF. CDR3 bases: TGCGCCAGCAGCCTCCAAGCGACAGGGGCTAACACCGGGGAGCTGTTTTTT.

The chain combines TRBV5-8 with TRBJ2-2; tentatively, D is TRBD1 (6 bases). The CDR3 runs 15 residues. V lost 0 bases to trimming and J lost 1 base, with 7 bases between them. Germline assignment: CDR1 SGHTS and CDR2 YDEGEE. CDR3 sequence reads: CASSLGQVNTGELFF. The CDR3 bases are TGTGCCAGCAGCTTGGGACAGGTGAACACCGGGGAGCTGTTTTTT.

V gene TRBV5-4 combines with J gene TRBJ2-7; possible D gene TRBD2, 6 bases. With 5 bases removed from V and 0 bases from J, the gap between germline ends came to 12 bases. There are 14 residues in the CDR3. CDR1 SGHNT and CDR2 YYREEE come from the germline V gene (reference sequence). The CDR3 is CASRMEGSSYEQYF. DNA for the CDR3: TGTGCCAGCAGGATGGAGGGAAGCTCCTACGAGCAGTACTTC.

The chain links TRBV7-9 to TRBJ2-5; a weak D match, TRBD1 (5 bases). V was cut by 5 bases and J by 5 bases, with 12 bases left in between. Looked up from germline, CDR1 is SEHNR and CDR2 is FQNEAQ (reference sequence). The CDR3 totals 13 residues. The CDR3 bases are TGTGCCAGCAGCCCCAGTCCAGGGGAGACCCAGTACTTC. Encoded protein: CASSPSPGETQYF.

The chain joins TRBV18 to TRBJ2-1, with 7 bases that match TRBD1. The germline gives CDR1 KGHSH, CDR2 LQKENI. The trim removed 3 bases at V and 1 base at J, leaving 0 bases unmatched. The CDR3 is 14 residues long. The CDR3 coding sequence is TGTGCCAGCTCACCGGGACAGTCCTACAATGAGCAGTTCTTC. Its translation: CASSPGQSYNEQFF.

The genes are TRBV28 and TRBJ1-1, with no clear D. The CDR3 spans 15 residues. In germline, CDR1 is MDHEN, CDR2 SYDVKM. V lost 5 bases to trimming and J lost 5 bases, with 18 bases between them. CDR3 coding DNA: TGTGCCAGCAGTCTTATGCCCCCTGGCGGGACTGAAGCTTTCTTT. Encoded protein: CASSLMPPGGTEAFF.

V gene TRBV9 combines with J gene TRBJ1-2, with no clear D. The CDR3 covers 14 residues. Germline V gene data show CDR1 as SGDLS and CDR2 as YYNGEE. V was cut by 3 bases and J by 3 bases, with 12 bases left in between. The CDR3 region is CASSETLVDYGYTF. The DNA for the CDR3 is TGTGCCAGCAGCGAGACACTAGTGGACTATGGCTACACCTTC.

The chain uses TRBV11-3 and TRBJ2-1, with 9 bases fitting TRBD1. Trimming cost V 4 bases and J 5 bases; bases outside gene matches: 6. Germline loops: CDR1 SGHNT, CDR2 YENEEA. The CDR3 contains 15 residues. CDR3 DNA sequence: TGTGCCAGCAGCTCGGAGGGACAGGGTGACAATGAGCAGTTCTTC. It translates to CASSSEGQGDNEQFF.

J is TRBJ2-3 and V is TRBV7-9, with D perhaps TRBD2 (5 bases). Germline assignment: CDR1 SEHNR and CDR2 FQNEAQ (reference sequence). The CDR3 has 16 amino acids. The V end was cut by 5 bases, the J end by 1 base, with 16 bases between. The DNA of the CDR3 is TGTGCCAGCAGCGCTCCCCCAGGAGGAGGCACAGATACGCAGTATTTT. As protein: CASSAPPGGGTDTQYF. Supplemented by reference TRBV7-9 and TRBJ2-3, the full variable domain reads DTGVSQNPRHKITKRGQNVTFRCDPISEHNRLYWYRQTLGQGPEFLTYFQNEAQLEKSRLLSDRFSAERPKGSFSTLEIQRTEQGDSAMYLCASSAPPGGGTDTQYFGPGTRLTVL.

The V and J genes are TRBV2 and TRBJ1-1; possibly TRBD1 for D (5 bases). The CDR3 consists of 13 residues. Trimming pared 4 bases from V and 4 bases from J, leaving 10 bases between. The germline gives CDR1 SNHLY, CDR2 FYNNEI. Here the CDR3 reads CASSGQGSTEAFF. CDR3 nucleotides: TGTGCCAGCAGTGGGCAGGGCAGCACTGAAGCTTTCTTT.

This clone turned up a few times. V gene TRBV6-4 combines with J gene TRBJ2-1; D is undetermined. Trimming removed 4 bases at V and 2 bases at J, with 12 bases between. This CDR3 region has 15 residues. Germline V gene lookup returns CDR1 MRHNA and CDR2 SNTAGT. The CDR3 loop reads CASSATPVPYNEQFF. CDR3 in DNA: TGTGCCAGCAGTGCGACTCCCGTGCCCTACAATGAGCAGTTCTTC.

The rearrangement uses TRBV21-1 and TRBJ1-5; the D segment call TRBD1 is taken from the table without a DNA check. TRBV21-1 is assigned pseudogene status. CDR3 length equals 13 residues. The CDR3 nucleotides are TGTGCCAGCACTGGACAGGGCAGTCAGCCCCAGCATTTT. Amino acids: CASTGQGSQPQHF.

The table lists this clone with a count of one. This rearrangement joins TRBV14 to TRBJ2-2; 8 bases are a match to TRBD2. V was pared by 3 bases and J by 6 bases, with 9 bases of the junction left unmatched. Germline V gene lookup returns CDR1 SGHDN and CDR2 FVKESK. The CDR3 is 16 amino acids. In DNA form, the CDR3 reads TGTGCCAGCAGCCACGGGACTAGAGTCCCACCCGGGGAGCTGTTTTTT. Protein sequence: CASSHGTRVPPGELFF.